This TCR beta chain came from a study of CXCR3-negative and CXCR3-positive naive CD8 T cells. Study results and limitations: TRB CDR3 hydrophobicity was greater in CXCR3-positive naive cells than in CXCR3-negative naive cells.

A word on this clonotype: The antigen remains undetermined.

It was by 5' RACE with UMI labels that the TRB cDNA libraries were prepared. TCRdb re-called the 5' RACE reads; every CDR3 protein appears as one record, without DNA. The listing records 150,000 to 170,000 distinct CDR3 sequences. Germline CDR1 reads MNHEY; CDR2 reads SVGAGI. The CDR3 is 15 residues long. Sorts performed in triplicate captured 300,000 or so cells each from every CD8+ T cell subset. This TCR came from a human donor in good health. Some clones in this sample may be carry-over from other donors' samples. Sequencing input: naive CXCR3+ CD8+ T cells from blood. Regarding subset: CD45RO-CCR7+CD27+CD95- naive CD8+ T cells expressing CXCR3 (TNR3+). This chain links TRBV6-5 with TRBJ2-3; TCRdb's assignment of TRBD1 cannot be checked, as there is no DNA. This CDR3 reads CASSPLAGLTDTQYF.